This T cell receptor beta chain was found in a study of graft-versus-host responses after intestinal transplantation. Study-level background: Transplants given to recipients were multivisceral, liver-intestinal, or isolated intestinal. For around 3 years after anti-thymocyte globulin induction, all recipients took tacrolimus and steroids.

Points on this clone: What it binds is unknown.

The protocol was immunoSEQ multiplex PCR, while the TCRdb copy is restricted to in-frame clones and leaves out a portion. The table shows approximately 90,000 clones, with around 89% occurring only once. The CDR3 consists of 15 residues. Looked up from germline, CDR1 is MNHNS and CDR2 is SASEGT. V was pared by 7 bases and J by 3 bases, with 10 bases of the junction left unmatched. Study-level points and caveats: Circulating GvH clones peaking coincided with falling HvG clones soon after transplant.

The sequencing used unstimulated CD4+ T cells sorted from spleen or lymph node cells, collected before transplant. V gene TRBV6-1 combines with J gene TRBJ2-3; TRBD1 agrees at 7 bases. The origin of this receptor is a human donor who was the organ donor for an intestinal transplant. As DNA, the CDR3 is TGTGCCAGCATGATACAGGGGCGAATTACAGATACGCAGTATTTT. Translated: CASMIQGRITDTQYF.